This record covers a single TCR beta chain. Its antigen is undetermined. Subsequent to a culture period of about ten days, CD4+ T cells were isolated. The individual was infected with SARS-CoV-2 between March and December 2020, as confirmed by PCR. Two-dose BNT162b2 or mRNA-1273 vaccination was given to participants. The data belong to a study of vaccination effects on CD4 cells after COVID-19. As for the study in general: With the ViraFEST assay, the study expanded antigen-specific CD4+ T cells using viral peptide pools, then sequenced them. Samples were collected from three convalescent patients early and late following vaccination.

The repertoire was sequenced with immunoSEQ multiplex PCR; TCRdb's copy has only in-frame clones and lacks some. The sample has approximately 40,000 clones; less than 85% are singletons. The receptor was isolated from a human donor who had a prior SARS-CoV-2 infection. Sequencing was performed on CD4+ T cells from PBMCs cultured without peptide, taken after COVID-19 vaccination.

The CDR3 DNA follows: TGCGCCAGCAGCTTCCAGGGACAGCCGAACACTGAAGCTTTCTTT. This translates into CASSFQGQPNTEAFF. The rearrangement uses TRBV5-1 and TRBJ1-1; 7 bases are a match to TRBD1. The CDR3 loop spans 15 amino acids. CDR1 is SGHRS, CDR2 YFSETQ, per germline. V was pared by 2 bases and J by 1 base, with 5 bases of the junction left unmatched.